The TCR beta chain described here comes from a study of T cell responses to AZD1222 COVID-19 vaccine. Study-wide results and limits: Repertoires were obtained solely post-peak T cell response.

Note on this clone: Its antigen is currently unknown.

The CDR3 is made up of 15 amino acids. The germline V and J ends were trimmed by 3 bases and 8 bases, with 19 bases remaining between them. The V gene's germline CDR1 is LNHDA and CDR2 SQIVND (reference sequence). Here immunoSEQ multiplex PCR was the method, and the copy in TCRdb shows in-frame clones only, minus some. The sample contains about 130,000 clones, 93% of which appear only once. This sample comprised peripheral blood, obtained on day 0 of AZD1222 vaccination. This chain links TRBV19 with TRBJ1-2; no clear D gene. This sequence was found in an adult in good health. Here the CDR3 DNA reads TGTGCCAGTAGTATGGCCCATAGCAGGTTTGGCGGCTACACCTTC. Its protein is CASSMAHSRFGGYTF.